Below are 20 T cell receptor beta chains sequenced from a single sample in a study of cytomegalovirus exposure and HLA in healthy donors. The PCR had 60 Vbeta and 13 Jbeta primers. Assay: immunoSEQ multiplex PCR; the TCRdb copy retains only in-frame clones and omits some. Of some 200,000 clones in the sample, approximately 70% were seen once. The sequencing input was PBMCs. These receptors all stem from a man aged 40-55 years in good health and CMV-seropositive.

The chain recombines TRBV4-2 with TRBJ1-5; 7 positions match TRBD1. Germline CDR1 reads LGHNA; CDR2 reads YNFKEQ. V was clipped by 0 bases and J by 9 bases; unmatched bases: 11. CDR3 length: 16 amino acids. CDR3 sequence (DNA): TGTGCCAGCAGCCAAGACAAAGACAGGGCGCGTGGGCCCCAGCATTTT. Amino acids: CASSQDKDRARGPQHF.

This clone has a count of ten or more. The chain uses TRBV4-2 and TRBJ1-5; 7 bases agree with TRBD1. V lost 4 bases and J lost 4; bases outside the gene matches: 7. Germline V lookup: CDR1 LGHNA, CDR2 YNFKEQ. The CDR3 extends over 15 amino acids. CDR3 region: CASSPRDSTNQPQHF. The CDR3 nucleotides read TGTGCCAGCAGCCCCCGGGACAGTACAAATCAGCCCCAGCATTTT.

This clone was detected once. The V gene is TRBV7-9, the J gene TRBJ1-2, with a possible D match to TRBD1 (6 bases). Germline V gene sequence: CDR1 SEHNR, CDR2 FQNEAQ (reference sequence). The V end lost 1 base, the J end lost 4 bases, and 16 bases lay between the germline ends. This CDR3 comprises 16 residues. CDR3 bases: TGTGCCAGCAGCTTAGGCCTACAGGGTACCCCCTATGGCTACACCTTC. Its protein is CASSLGLQGTPYGYTF.

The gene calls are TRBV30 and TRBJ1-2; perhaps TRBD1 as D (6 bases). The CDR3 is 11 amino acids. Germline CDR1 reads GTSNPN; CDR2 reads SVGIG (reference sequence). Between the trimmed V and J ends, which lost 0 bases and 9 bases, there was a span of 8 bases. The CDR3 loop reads CAWSVRGCYTF. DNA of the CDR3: TGTGCCTGGAGTGTCAGGGGTTGCTACACCTTC.

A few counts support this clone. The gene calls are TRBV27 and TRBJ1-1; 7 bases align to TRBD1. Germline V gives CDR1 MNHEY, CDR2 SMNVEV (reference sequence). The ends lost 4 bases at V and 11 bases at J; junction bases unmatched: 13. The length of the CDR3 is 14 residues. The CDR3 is CASSSLDRVGRAFF. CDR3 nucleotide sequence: TGTGCCAGCAGTTCCCTCGACAGGGTAGGTCGGGCTTTCTTT.

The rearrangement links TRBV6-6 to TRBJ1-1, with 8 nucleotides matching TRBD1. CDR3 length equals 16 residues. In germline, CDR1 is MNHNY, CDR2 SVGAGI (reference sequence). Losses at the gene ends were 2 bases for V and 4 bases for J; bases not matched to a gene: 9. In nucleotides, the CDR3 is TGTGCCAGCAGTTACGGCCCCAGGGGGCTGACCACTGAAGCTTTCTTT. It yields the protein CASSYGPRGLTTEAFF.

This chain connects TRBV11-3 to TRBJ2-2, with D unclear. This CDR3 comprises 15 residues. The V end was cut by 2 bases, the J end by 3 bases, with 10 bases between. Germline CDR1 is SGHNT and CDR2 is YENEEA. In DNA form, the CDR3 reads TGTGCCAGCAGCTTAAGAGGTCTGGACACCGGGGAGCTGTTTTTT. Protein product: CASSLRGLDTGELFF. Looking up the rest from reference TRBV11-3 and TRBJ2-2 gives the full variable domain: EAGVVQSPRYKIIEKKQPVAFWCNPISGHNTLYWYLQNLGQGPELLIRYENEEAVDDSQLPKDRFSAERLKGVDSTLKIQPAELGDSAVYLCASSLRGLDTGELFFGEGSRLTVL.

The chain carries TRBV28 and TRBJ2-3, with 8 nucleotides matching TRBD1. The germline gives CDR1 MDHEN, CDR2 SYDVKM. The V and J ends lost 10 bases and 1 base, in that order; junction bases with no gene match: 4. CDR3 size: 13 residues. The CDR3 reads CATLTGGTDTQYF. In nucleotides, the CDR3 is TGTGCCACCCTGACAGGGGGCACAGATACGCAGTATTTT. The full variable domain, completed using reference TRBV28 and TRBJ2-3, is DVKVTQSSRYLVKRTGEKVFLECVQDMDHENMFWYRQDPGLGLRLIYFSYDVKMKEKGDIPEGYSVSREKKERFSLILESASTNQTSMYLCATLTGGTDTQYFGPGTRLTVL.

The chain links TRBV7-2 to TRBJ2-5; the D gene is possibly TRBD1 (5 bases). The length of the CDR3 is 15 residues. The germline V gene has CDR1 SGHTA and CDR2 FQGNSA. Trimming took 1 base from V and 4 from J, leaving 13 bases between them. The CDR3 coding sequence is TGTGCCAGCAGCTTAGTAGGGGTTTCACGAGAGACCCAGTACTTC. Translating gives CASSLVGVSRETQYF.

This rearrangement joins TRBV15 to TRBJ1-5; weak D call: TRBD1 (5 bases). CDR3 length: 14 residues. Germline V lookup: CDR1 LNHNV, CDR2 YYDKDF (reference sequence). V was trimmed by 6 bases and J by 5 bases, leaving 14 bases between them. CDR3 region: CATRGGIQDQPQHF. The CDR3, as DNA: TGTGCCACCAGGGGGGGGATTCAGGATCAGCCCCAGCATTTT.

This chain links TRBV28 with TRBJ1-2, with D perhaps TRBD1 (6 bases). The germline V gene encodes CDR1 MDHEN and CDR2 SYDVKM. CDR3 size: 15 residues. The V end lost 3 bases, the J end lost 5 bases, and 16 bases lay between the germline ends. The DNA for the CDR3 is TGTGCCAGCAGTTTTGGAGTGGGGGCTTGGTATGGCTACACCTTC. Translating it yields CASSFGVGAWYGYTF.

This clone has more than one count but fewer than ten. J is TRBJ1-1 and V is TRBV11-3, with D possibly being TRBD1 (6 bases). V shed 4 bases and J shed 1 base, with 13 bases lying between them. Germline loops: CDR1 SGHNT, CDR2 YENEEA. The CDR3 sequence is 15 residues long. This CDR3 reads CASSSRGGPNTEAFF. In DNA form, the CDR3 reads TGTGCCAGCAGCTCCAGGGGTGGACCGAACACTGAAGCTTTCTTT.

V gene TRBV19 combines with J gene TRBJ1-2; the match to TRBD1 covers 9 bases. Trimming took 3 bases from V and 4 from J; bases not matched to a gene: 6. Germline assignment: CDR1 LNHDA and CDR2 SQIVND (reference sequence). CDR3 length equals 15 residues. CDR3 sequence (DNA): TGTGCCAGTAGTATCGGGACAGGGATAGGCTATGGCTACACCTTC. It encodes CASSIGTGIGYGYTF.

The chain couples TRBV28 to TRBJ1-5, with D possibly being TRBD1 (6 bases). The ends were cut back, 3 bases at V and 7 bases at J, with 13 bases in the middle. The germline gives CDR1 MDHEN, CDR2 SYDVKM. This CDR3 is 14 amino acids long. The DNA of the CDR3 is TGTGCCAGCAGTTTTCGAACAGGGCGACAGCCCCAGCATTTT. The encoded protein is CASSFRTGRQPQHF.

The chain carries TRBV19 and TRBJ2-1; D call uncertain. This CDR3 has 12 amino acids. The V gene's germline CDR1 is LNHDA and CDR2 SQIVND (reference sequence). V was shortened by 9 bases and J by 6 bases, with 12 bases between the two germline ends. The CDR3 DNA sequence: TGTGCCAGCCAAGAGACGGGCAATGAGCAGTTCTTC. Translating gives CASQETGNEQFF.

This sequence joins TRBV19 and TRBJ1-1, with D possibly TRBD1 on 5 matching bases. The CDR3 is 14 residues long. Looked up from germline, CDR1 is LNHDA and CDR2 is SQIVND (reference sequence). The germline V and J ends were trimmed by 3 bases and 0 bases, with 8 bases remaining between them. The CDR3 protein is CASSMQGLNTEAFF. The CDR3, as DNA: TGTGCCAGTAGTATGCAGGGTTTGAACACTGAAGCTTTCTTT.

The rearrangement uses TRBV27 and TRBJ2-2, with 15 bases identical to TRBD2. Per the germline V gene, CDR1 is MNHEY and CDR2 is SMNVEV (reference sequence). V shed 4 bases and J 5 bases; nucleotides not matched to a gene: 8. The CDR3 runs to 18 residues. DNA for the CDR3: TGTGCCAGCAGTTCCGGACTAGCGGGGGGGCCGAGGACCGGGGAGCTGTTTTTT. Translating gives CASSSGLAGGPRTGELFF.

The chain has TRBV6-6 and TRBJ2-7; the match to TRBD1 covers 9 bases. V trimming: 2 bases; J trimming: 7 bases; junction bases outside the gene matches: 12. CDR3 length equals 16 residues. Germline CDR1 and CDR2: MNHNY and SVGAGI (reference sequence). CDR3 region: CASSYEGQGLTREQYF. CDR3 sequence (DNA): TGTGCCAGCAGTTACGAGGGACAGGGTTTAACAAGGGAGCAGTACTTC.

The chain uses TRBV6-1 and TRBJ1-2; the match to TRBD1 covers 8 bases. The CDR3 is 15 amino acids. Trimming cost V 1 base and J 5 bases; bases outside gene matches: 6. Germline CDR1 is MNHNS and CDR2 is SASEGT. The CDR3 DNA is TGTGCCAGCAGTGAAGGTCCAGGGGGCGCATATGGCTACACCTTC. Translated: CASSEGPGGAYGYTF.

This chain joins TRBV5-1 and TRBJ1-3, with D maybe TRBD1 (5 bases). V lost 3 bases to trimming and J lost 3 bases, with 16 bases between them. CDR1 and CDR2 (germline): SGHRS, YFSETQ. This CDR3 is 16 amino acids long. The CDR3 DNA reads TGCGCCAGCAGCTCGGGGGGGGATCCAGTTGGAAACACCATATATTTT. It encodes CASSSGGDPVGNTIYF.